This TCR beta chain emerged from a study of a mutant IDH1 vaccine in newly diagnosed glioma. Study conclusions and caveats: Any relationship between pseudoprogression and changes in top peripheral T cell clonotypes seemed absent.

Notes on this clone: Antigen specificity is unknown.

TCRdb's copy holds only in-frame clones and misses some; the assay was immunoSEQ multiplex PCR. The sample gives 70,000 to 95,000 clones, approximately 85% of which show up once; 0.77% is in the top ten. The length of the CDR3 is 14 residues. V trimming: 5 bases; J trimming: 1 base; junction bases outside the gene matches: 2. Germline lookup yields CDR1 SGHNT and CDR2 YENEEA. The time point was: week 23, last vaccination. Topical imiquimod accompanied each vaccine dose, which consisted of 300 ug of mutant IDH1 20-mer peptide. This sequence originates from a woman aged 45 to 65 with glioma. The chain joins TRBV11-3 to TRBJ1-1, with 9 positions matching TRBD1. This specimen was PBMCs, taken from a glioma patient whose treatment included an IDH1 peptide vaccine. CDR3 in amino acids: CASSPGQGNTEAFF. Written as DNA, the CDR3 is TGTGCCAGCAGCCCGGGACAGGGGAACACTGAAGCTTTCTTT. Together with reference TRBV11-3 and TRBJ1-1, the CDR3 gives the full variable domain: EAGVVQSPRYKIIEKKQPVAFWCNPISGHNTLYWYLQNLGQGPELLIRYENEEAVDDSQLPKDRFSAERLKGVDSTLKIQPAELGDSAVYLCASSPGQGNTEAFFGQGTRLTVV.